This is a list of T cell receptor beta chains from one sample in a study of cytotoxic CD8 clonotypes in ibrutinib-treated CLL. The data were produced by immunoSEQ multiplex PCR, yet TCRdb's version contains in-frame clones alone and is incomplete. Seen here are fewer than 400,000 clones, 67% observed once, and the top ten hold roughly 6.7%. Sample: PBMCs, taken after 36 months of ibrutinib treatment. Receptors originate from a human donor with chronic lymphocytic leukemia. CDR3s include the opening cysteine and the closing phenylalanine or tryptophan. A D gene is named only where the DNA matches it firmly. Where a row states a size, it is once, few, many or the class of an expanded clone; other rows omit it.

V: TRBV5-1; D: -; size: -; J: TRBJ1-1; DNA: TGCGCCAGCAGCTTTCGAGGGGCGGAGGGAGCTTTCTTT; CDR3: CASSFRGAEGAFF
V: TRBV18; D: -; size: -; J: TRBJ1-1; DNA: TGTGCCAGCTCACCACAGAAAATGAACACTGAAGCTTTCTTT; CDR3: CASSPQKMNTEAFF
V: TRBV14; D: -; size: once; J: TRBJ1-1; DNA: TGTGCCAGCAGCTATCGGGGGGGGATAACTGAAGCTTTCTTT; CDR3: CASSYRGGITEAFF
V: TRBV7-2; D: TRBD2; size: few; J: TRBJ2-7; DNA: TGTGCCAGCAGCTTAGGACCCGGGGGAGGGATACAGTACTTC; CDR3: CASSLGPGGGIQYF
V: TRBV11-2; D: -; size: few; J: TRBJ2-7; DNA: TGTGCCAGCATGGAGGTTCTAGGGGGCTACGAGCAGTACTTC; CDR3: CASMEVLGGYEQYF
V: TRBV6-6; D: -; size: -; J: TRBJ1-5; DNA: TGTGCCAGCAGCCCCCCCTTTCGGCAGCCCCAGCATTTT; CDR3: CASSPPFRQPQHF
V: TRBV5-4; D: TRBD1; size: -; J: TRBJ2-1; DNA: TGTGCCAGTAGACAGGGGGCGGTGCAGTTCTTC; CDR3: CASRQGAVQFF
V: TRBV4-1; D: -; size: -; J: TRBJ1-1; DNA: TGCGCCAGCAGCCAAGAGGGGGTGAACACTGAAGCTTTCTTT; CDR3: CASSQEGVNTEAFF
V: TRBV10-3; D: -; size: -; J: TRBJ2-1; DNA: TGTGCCATCAGTGAGTCCAGTAGTGAGCAGTTCTTC; CDR3: CAISESSSEQFF
V: TRBV9; D: TRBD2; size: -; J: TRBJ2-1; DNA: TGTGCCAGCAGCGTAGGGACCGGACTAGCGGGAGGGCCGACCTCCTACAATGAGCAGTTCTTC; CDR3: CASSVGTGLAGGPTSYNEQFF
V: TRBV6-6; D: -; size: -; J: TRBJ1-1; DNA: TGTGCCAGCAGATCCCTCGAAGGCCTCAACACTGAAGCTTTCTTT; CDR3: CASRSLEGLNTEAFF
V: TRBV19; D: -; size: -; J: TRBJ2-7; DNA: TGTGCCAGTAGTATAGCGGGCAGGTTAAGAGACGAGCAGTACTTC; CDR3: CASSIAGRLRDEQYF
V: TRBV6-6; D: -; size: -; J: TRBJ2-3; DNA: TGTGCCAGCAGTTACTCGAAGGGGGATACGCAGTATTTT; CDR3: CASSYSKGDTQYF
V: TRBV19; D: TRBD2; size: -; J: TRBJ2-7; DNA: TGTGCCAGTAGTATAGGCGGGGGACTTTACGAGCAGTACTTC; CDR3: CASSIGGGLYEQYF